Below, 6 T cell receptor beta chains from the same sample are listed, as sequenced in a study of T-cell memory formation after mild COVID-19. TCRdb processed the 5' RACE reads anew with MiXCR; each CDR3 protein has one entry. The sample includes about 350,000 distinct CDR3 sequences, about 20% seen only once; the top ten take 21%. The source material was PBMCs or a T cell subset sorted from them (not recorded which). The receptors here all came from a man aged 18 to 29 who had mild COVID-19 (a few samples of this study predate the infection). Cell type and time point are not known.

This clonotype was seen only a few times. The V gene is TRBV6-1, the J gene TRBJ1-2, with 9 positions matching TRBD1. V lost 4 bases to trimming and J lost 6 bases; unmatched junction nucleotides: 6. The germline CDR1 and CDR2 sequences are MNHNS and SASEGT. The CDR3 spans 14 residues. CDR3 DNA: TGTGCCAGCAGTGTCTTACAGGGGGCCCATGGCTACACCTTC. Protein: CASSVLQGAHGYTF.

The rearrangement joins TRBV15 to TRBJ2-1; D may be TRBD1 or TRBD2 (6 bases each). Germline CDR1 and CDR2: LNHNV and YYDKDF (reference sequence). The CDR3 has 14 amino acids. V lost 4 bases and J 9 bases, leaving 16 bases between the germline ends. DNA for the CDR3: TGTGCCACCAGCACCCCTTTCACGGGGGCTGAGCAGTTCTTC. The encoded protein is CATSTPFTGAEQFF.

This clonotype was seen a handful of times. The chain combines TRBV6-2 or TRBV6-3 with TRBJ2-2; TRBD1 agrees at 9 bases. Per germline, CDR1 MNHEY and CDR2 SVGEGT. The CDR3 is 16 residues long. V dropped 4 bases and J dropped 6; count of bases not matched to a gene: 9. The CDR3 DNA sequence: TGTGCCAGCAGTTCCCCCGGGACAGGGAAGGCCGGGGAGCTGTTTTTT. Residues: CASSSPGTGKAGELFF.

This sequence joins TRBV10-3 and TRBJ2-5, with D unresolved. V dropped 8 bases and J dropped 5 bases, with 9 bases sitting between them. CDR3 length equals 11 residues. Germline V CDR1 and CDR2: ENHRY, SYGVKD. CDR3 protein: CAIRSGETQYF. CDR3 coding DNA: TGTGCCATCCGGTCCGGGGAGACCCAGTACTTC.

This clonotype was recorded a few times. The chain combines TRBV5-1 with TRBJ2-7; D call uncertain. This CDR3 has 12 residues. The germline V and J ends were trimmed by 4 bases and 3 bases, with 8 bases remaining between them. The germline V gene encodes CDR1 SGHRS and CDR2 YFSETQ. The CDR3 here is CASSADVYEQYF. The CDR3 bases are TGCGCCAGCAGCGCAGATGTCTACGAGCAGTACTTC. Full variable domain (rest looked up from reference TRBV5-1 and TRBJ2-7): KAGVTQTPRYLIKTRGQQVTLSCSPISGHRSVSWYQQTPGQGLQFLFEYFSETQRNKGNFPGRFSGRQFSNSRSEMNVSTLELGDSALYLCASSADVYEQYFGPGTRLTVT.

V is TRBV20-1 and J is TRBJ2-5; possible D gene TRBD2, 5 bases. The V end lost 5 bases, the J end lost 4 bases, and 11 bases lay between the germline ends. Germline V CDR1 and CDR2: DFQATT, SNEGSKA (reference sequence). This CDR3 comprises 12 residues. The CDR3 loop reads CSARIGGETQYF. The DNA of the CDR3 is TGCAGTGCTCGTATAGGAGGAGAGACCCAGTACTTC.